What follows are 27 T cell receptor beta chains derived from one specimen sequenced in a study of T-cell reconstitution after alpha-beta-depleted transplantation in children. It was with unique molecular identifiers that the TCRbeta library was prepared. TCRdb re-analysed the PCR reads in MiXCR, keeping a single row per CDR3 protein. The profile shows about a million distinct CDR3 sequences, about 29% of them singletons. Source: PBMCs, mostly from graft donor cells, taken 360 days after TCRalphabeta/CD19-depleted stem cell transplant. These receptors originate from a boy in the first two years of life who had a stem cell transplant for SCID, so the T cells may come from the graft donor.

This clonotype was detected only a few times. The rearrangement joins TRBV2 to TRBJ2-2, with unresolved D. The CDR3 extends over 14 amino acids. Trimming left V 6 bases short and J 2 bases short, with 10 bases between. Germline CDR1 and CDR2: SNHLY and FYNNEI. CDR3 protein: CASRGYLNTGELFF. CDR3 nucleotide sequence: TGTGCCAGCAGGGGCTACCTTAACACCGGGGAGCTGTTTTTT. The entire variable domain, with the rest obtained from reference TRBV2 and TRBJ2-2, is as follows: EPEVTQTPSHQVTQMGQEVILRCVPISNHLYFYWYRQILGQKVEFLVSFYNNEISEKSEIFDDQFSVERPDGSNFTLKIRSTKLEDSAMYFCASRGYLNTGELFFGEGSRLTVL.

J is TRBJ1-2 and V is TRBV12-3 or TRBV12-4, with D possibly matching TRBD1 (6 bases). V gave up 6 bases and J gave up 8 bases, with 16 bases separating them. The CDR3 is made up of 13 amino acids. This CDR3 reads CASRFDRIGGYTF. CDR3 nucleotides: TGTGCCAGCAGGTTCGACAGGATAGGCGGCTACACCTTC.

The chain recombines TRBV4-1 with TRBJ2-2; no reliable D call. The germline CDR1 and CDR2 sequences are MGHRA and YSYEKL. The CDR3 totals 16 residues. V was trimmed by 1 base and J by 6 bases, leaving 15 bases between them. The CDR3 loop is CASSQGFVIVAGELFF. CDR3 coding DNA: TGCGCCAGCAGCCAAGGGTTTGTGATAGTTGCCGGGGAGCTGTTTTTT.

J is TRBJ1-6 and V is TRBV7-2; D gene unclear. V lost 0 bases and J 10 bases, leaving 13 bases between the germline ends. Germline values: CDR1 SGHTA, CDR2 FQGNSA. This CDR3 region has 15 residues. The CDR3 DNA follows: TGTGCCAGCAGCTTAGCGAGTCGGTTCGGGTCACCCCTCCACTTT. Residues: CASSLASRFGSPLHF. Together with reference TRBV7-2 and TRBJ1-6, the CDR3 gives the full variable domain: GAGVSQSPSNKVTEKGKDVELRCDPISGHTALYWYRQSLGQGLEFLIYFQGNSAPDKSGLPSDRFSAERTGGSVSTLTIQRTQQEDSAVYLCASSLASRFGSPLHFGNGTRLTVT.

The chain joins TRBV15 to TRBJ1-2; no definite D call. The V and J ends lost 0 bases and 2 bases respectively, with 7 bases between them. The CDR3 covers 14 residues. CDR1 and CDR2 from the germline V gene are LNHNV and YYDKDF (reference sequence). Here the CDR3 DNA reads TGTGCCACCAGCAGAGAGGGCAGGAACTATGGCTACACCTTC. It yields the protein CATSREGRNYGYTF.

The V and J genes are TRBV5-1 and TRBJ2-7, with 11 bases aligning to TRBD2. This CDR3 is built from 17 residues. From germline, CDR1 is SGHRS and CDR2 YFSETQ. V was pared by 2 bases and J by 2 bases, with 9 bases of the junction left unmatched. The CDR3 DNA sequence: TGCGCCAGCAGCTTAGGTAGACGACTAGCGGGAACCTACGAGCAGTACTTC. Amino acid sequence: CASSLGRRLAGTYEQYF.

This clonotype was observed a few times. The rearrangement joins TRBV18 to TRBJ2-7; D gene ambiguous. V lost 1 base to trimming and J lost 2 bases, with 6 bases between them. Germline V gene data show CDR1 as KGHSH and CDR2 as LQKENI. This CDR3 region has 13 residues. The CDR3 loop reads CASSPRLTYEQYF. DNA for the CDR3: TGTGCCAGCTCACCACGACTGACCTACGAGCAGTACTTC.

This clonotype has a handful of counts. The V gene is TRBV20-1, the J gene TRBJ1-1; D is ambiguous. The CDR3 consists of 10 residues. Trimming took 3 bases from V and 8 from J, leaving 7 bases between them. Germline lookup yields CDR1 DFQATT and CDR2 SNEGSKA (reference sequence). CDR3: CSASQAEAFF. The CDR3 region has the DNA TGCAGTGCTAGCCAGGCAGAAGCTTTCTTT.

Details on this clonotype: The conserved closing phenylalanine or tryptophan is absent in this CDR3, likely reflecting a read error. The V call is TRBV4-2, the J call TRBJ2-7; D remains unclear. The V end was cut by 0 bases, the J end by 1 base, with 10 bases between. CDR1 and CDR2 (germline): LGHNA, YNFKEQ. The CDR3 contains 15 residues. CDR3 protein: CASSQEVIRSYEQYY. The DNA of the CDR3 is TGTGCCAGCAGCCAAGAAGTGATTCGGTCCTACGAGCAGTACTAC.

The J gene is TRBJ2-2, the V gene TRBV12-3 or TRBV12-4; TRBD2 is a possible D gene (6 bases). This CDR3 is built from 17 residues. V lost 3 bases and J 1 base, leaving 15 bases between the germline ends. The CDR3 protein is CASSFPAGGGNTGELFF. The DNA of the CDR3 is TGTGCCAGCAGTTTTCCCGCCGGGGGAGGGAACACCGGGGAGCTGTTTTTT.

This chain joins TRBV7-9 and TRBJ2-5, with 11 bases identical to TRBD1. The CDR3 runs 16 residues. The V gene end was trimmed by 5 bases and the J gene end by 6 bases; junction bases not matched to a gene: 11. Looked up from germline, CDR1 is SEHNR and CDR2 is FQNEAQ (reference sequence). CDR3 amino acids: CASSLNRDRGVKTQYF. The CDR3 DNA is TGTGCCAGCAGCCTAAACCGGGACAGGGGGGTAAAGACCCAGTACTTC.

There are a few counts of this clonotype. The junction shows a germline mismatch at one end, possibly a read error. The chain has TRBV10-3 and TRBJ1-2; 8 nucleotides agree with TRBD1. The CDR3 is 13 amino acids. From germline, CDR1 is ENHRY and CDR2 SYGVKD. In DNA, the CDR3 is TGTGCCATCAGCTCTCCTCCTCCGGGACAGGTGATCTTC. Its protein is CAISSPPPGQVIF.

In this sample, this clonotype turned up a few times. This chain joins TRBV18 and TRBJ2-7; a weak D match, TRBD2 (5 bases). The CDR3 spans 15 residues. V lost 2 bases to trimming and J lost 0 bases, with 11 bases between them. Germline-derived CDR1 and CDR2 are KGHSH and LQKENI. Here the CDR3 reads CASSPVRDSSYEQYF. CDR3 bases: TGTGCCAGCTCACCAGTACGGGATAGCTCCTACGAGCAGTACTTC.

The sample holds one count of this clonotype. The chain joins TRBV5-1 to TRBJ1-1; 9 positions agree with TRBD1. CDR3 length: 15 amino acids. The ends lost 0 bases at V and 4 bases at J; junction bases unmatched: 4. Germline loops: CDR1 SGHRS, CDR2 YFSETQ. CDR3 nucleotides: TGCGCCAGCAGCTTGGAACGGACAGGGGTCACTGAAGCTTTCTTT. Translated, it gives CASSLERTGVTEAFF.

In this sample, this clonotype turned up a few times. The gene calls are TRBV18 and TRBJ1-1, with D unresolved. V lost 5 bases, J lost 1 base, and 8 bases lay in between. The CDR3 sequence is 13 residues long. Germline CDR1 KGHSH, CDR2 LQKENI. The CDR3 DNA reads as TGTGCCAGCTCATCCGCAGAGAACACTGAAGCTTTCTTT. This codes for CASSSAENTEAFF.

This chain uses TRBV5-1 with TRBJ1-5, with D uncertain. Germline V CDR1 and CDR2: SGHRS, YFSETQ. V lost 0 bases and J lost 0, with 10 bases in between. CDR3 length: 16 amino acids. CDR3 loop: CASSLDGLYSNQPQHF. CDR3 nucleotide sequence: TGCGCCAGCAGCTTGGACGGACTCTATAGCAATCAGCCCCAGCATTTT.

The chain couples TRBV18 to TRBJ1-4, with a tentative D call TRBD1 (6 bases). Trimming took 2 bases from V and 6 from J, leaving 10 bases between them. The CDR3 covers 14 residues. Germline V CDR1 and CDR2: KGHSH, LQKENI. The CDR3 DNA is TGTGCCAGCTCACCATCCAGGGGAGATGAAAAACTGTTTTTT. Protein: CASSPSRGDEKLFF.

The rearrangement joins TRBV12-3 or TRBV12-4 to TRBJ1-2, with unresolved D. CDR3 length: 13 amino acids. V was trimmed by 3 bases and J by 0 bases, leaving 5 bases between them. The CDR3 bases are TGTGCCAGCAGTTTTCAGACTAACTATGGCTACACCTTC. Translating gives CASSFQTNYGYTF.

This sequence joins TRBV6-1 and TRBJ2-1; 8 bases agree with TRBD1. J lost 2 bases, V lost 7 bases, and 7 bases had no gene match. This CDR3 has 15 amino acids. The germline gives CDR1 MNHNS, CDR2 SASEGT. CDR3 in DNA: TGTGCCAGCAAAACTGACAGGGGAACCTACAATGAGCAGTTCTTC. Its translation is CASKTDRGTYNEQFF.

The chain employs TRBV20-1 and TRBJ2-7, with D possibly being TRBD1 or TRBD2 (5 bases each). Trimming pared 1 base from V and 7 bases from J, leaving 14 bases between. This CDR3 has 13 residues. CDR1 and CDR2 from the germline V gene are DFQATT and SNEGSKA (reference sequence). CDR3 nucleotide sequence: TGCAGTGCTAGAGGGGACGGTGGAGGAGAGCAGTACTTC. Residues: CSARGDGGGEQYF.

In this sample, this clonotype turned up a few times. This rearrangement joins TRBV3-1 to TRBJ1-5; no clear D. CDR3 length: 14 residues. Germline values: CDR1 LGHDT, CDR2 YNNKEL (reference sequence). Between the trimmed V and J ends, which lost 4 bases and 0 bases, there was a span of 7 bases. DNA for the CDR3: TGTGCCAGCAGCCGCGGGTTTAGCAATCAGCCCCAGCATTTT. Translation gives CASSRGFSNQPQHF.

This clonotype was picked up a small number of times. The chain carries TRBV18 and TRBJ2-5, with TRBD1 matching 7 bases. Trimming at V came to 3 bases and at J to 5 bases, leaving 3 bases not matched to a gene. This CDR3 comprises 13 residues. Germline CDR1 is KGHSH and CDR2 is LQKENI. DNA for the CDR3: TGTGCCAGCTCACCTGTCAGGGGGGAGACCCAGTACTTC. It specifies CASSPVRGETQYF.

There are a few counts of this clonotype. CDR3 protein: CASSFEAAGEQYF. The CDR3 region has the DNA TGTGCCAGCAGCTTCGAGGCCGCGGGCGAGCAGTACTTC. This sequence joins TRBV11-2 and TRBJ2-7; tentatively, D is TRBD2 (5 bases). V lost 3 bases to trimming and J lost 6 bases, with 12 bases between them. The V gene's germline CDR1 is SGHAT and CDR2 FQNNGV. This CDR3 has 13 amino acids.

This chain connects TRBV9 to TRBJ1-4, with 9 bases matching TRBD1. This CDR3 has 15 amino acids. Per the germline V gene, CDR1 is SGDLS and CDR2 is YYNGEE. The V segment lost 0 bases and the J segment 7 bases; nucleotides outside the gene matches: 4. This CDR3 is CASSVVGQGGEKLFF. CDR3 coding DNA: TGTGCCAGCAGCGTAGTGGGACAGGGCGGTGAAAAACTGTTTTTT.

The J gene is TRBJ2-7, the V gene TRBV5-1; 8 bases agree with TRBD1. The germline V gene has CDR1 SGHRS and CDR2 YFSETQ. This CDR3 comprises 15 residues. V gave up 3 bases and J gave up 0 bases; unmatched junction bases: 5. CDR3 nucleotide sequence: TGCGCCAGCAGCTGGGGACAGGTGGACTCCTACGAGCAGTACTTC. Translation gives CASSWGQVDSYEQYF.

The rearrangement links TRBV7-2 to TRBJ2-1, with D perhaps TRBD2 (6 bases). V dropped 4 bases and J dropped 5 bases, with 18 bases sitting between them. The CDR3 sequence is 16 residues long. Germline-derived CDR1 and CDR2 are SGHTA and FQGNSA. CDR3 nucleotide sequence: TGTGCCAGCAGCTCCCCCTGGGGGACTCCCAACAATGAGCAGTTCTTC. Translated: CASSSPWGTPNNEQFF.

The V and J genes are TRBV11-2 and TRBJ2-2; D not resolved. Germline CDR1 is SGHAT and CDR2 is FQNNGV. The CDR3 has 12 amino acids. V shed 5 bases and J shed 15 bases, with 16 bases lying between them. The CDR3 DNA follows: TGTGCCAGCAGCCCGGATCCTTTTCGGGTGTTTTTT. Its protein product is CASSPDPFRVFF.